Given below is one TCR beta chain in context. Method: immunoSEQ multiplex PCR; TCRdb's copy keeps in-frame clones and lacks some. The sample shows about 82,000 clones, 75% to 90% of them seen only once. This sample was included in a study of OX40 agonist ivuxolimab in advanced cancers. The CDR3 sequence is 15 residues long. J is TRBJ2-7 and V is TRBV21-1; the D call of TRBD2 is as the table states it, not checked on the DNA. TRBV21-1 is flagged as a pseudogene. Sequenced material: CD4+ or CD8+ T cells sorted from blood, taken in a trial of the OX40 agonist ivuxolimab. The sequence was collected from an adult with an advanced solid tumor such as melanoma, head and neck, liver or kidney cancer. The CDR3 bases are TGTGCCAGCAGCAAAGTCGGCGGGTACACCTACGAGCAGTACTTC. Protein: CASSKVGGYTYEQYF.